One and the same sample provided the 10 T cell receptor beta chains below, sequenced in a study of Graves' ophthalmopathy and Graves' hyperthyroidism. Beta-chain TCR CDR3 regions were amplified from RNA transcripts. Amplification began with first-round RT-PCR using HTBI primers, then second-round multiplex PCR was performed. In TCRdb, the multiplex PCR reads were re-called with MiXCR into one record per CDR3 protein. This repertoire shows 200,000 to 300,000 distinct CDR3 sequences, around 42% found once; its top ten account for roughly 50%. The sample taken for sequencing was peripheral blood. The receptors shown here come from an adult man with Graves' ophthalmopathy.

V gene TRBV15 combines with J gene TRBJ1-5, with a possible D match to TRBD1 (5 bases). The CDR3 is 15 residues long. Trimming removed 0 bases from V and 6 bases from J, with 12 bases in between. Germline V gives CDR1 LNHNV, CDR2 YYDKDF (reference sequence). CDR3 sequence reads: CATSRDARGGQPQHF. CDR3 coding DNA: TGTGCCACCAGCAGAGATGCCCGGGGGGGTCAGCCCCAGCATTTT. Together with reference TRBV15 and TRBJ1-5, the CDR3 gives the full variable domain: DAMVIQNPRYQVTQFGKPVTLSCSQTLNHNVMYWYQQKSSQAPKLLFHYYDKDFNNEADTPDNFQSRRPNTSFCFLDIRSPGLGDTAMYLCATSRDARGGQPQHFGDGTRLSIL.

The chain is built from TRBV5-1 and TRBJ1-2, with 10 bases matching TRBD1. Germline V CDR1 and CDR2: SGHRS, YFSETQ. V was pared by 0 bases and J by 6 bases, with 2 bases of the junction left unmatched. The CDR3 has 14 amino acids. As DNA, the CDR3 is TGCGCCAGCAGCTTGGGACAGGGGGCCGATGGCTACACCTTC. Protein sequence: CASSLGQGADGYTF. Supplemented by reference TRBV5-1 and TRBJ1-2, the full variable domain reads KAGVTQTPRYLIKTRGQQVTLSCSPISGHRSVSWYQQTPGQGLQFLFEYFSETQRNKGNFPGRFSGRQFSNSRSEMNVSTLELGDSALYLCASSLGQGADGYTFGSGTRLTVV.

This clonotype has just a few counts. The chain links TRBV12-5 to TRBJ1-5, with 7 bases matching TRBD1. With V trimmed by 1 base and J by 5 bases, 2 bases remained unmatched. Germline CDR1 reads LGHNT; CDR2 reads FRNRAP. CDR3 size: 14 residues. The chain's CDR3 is CASGLGTGDQPQHF. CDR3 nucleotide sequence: TGTGCTAGTGGTTTGGGGACAGGAGATCAGCCCCAGCATTTT.

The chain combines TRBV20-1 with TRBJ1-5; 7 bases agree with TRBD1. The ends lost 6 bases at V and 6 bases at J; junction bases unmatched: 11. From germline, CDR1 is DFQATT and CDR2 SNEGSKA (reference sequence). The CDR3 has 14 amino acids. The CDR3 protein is CSASSRQGGQPQHF. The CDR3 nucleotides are TGCAGTGCCAGCAGTCGACAGGGAGGTCAGCCCCAGCATTTT.

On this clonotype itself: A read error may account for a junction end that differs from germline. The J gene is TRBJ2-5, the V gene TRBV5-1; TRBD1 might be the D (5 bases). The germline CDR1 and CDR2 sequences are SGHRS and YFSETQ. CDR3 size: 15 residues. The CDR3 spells CASSPFPDNQETQYF. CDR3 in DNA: TGTGCCAGCAGTCCCTTCCCGGACAACCAAGAGACCCAGTACTTC.

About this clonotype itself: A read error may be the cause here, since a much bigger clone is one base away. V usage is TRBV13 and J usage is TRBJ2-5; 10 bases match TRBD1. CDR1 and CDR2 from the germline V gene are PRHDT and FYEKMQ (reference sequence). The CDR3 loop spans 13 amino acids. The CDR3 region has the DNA TGTGCCAGCAGCTGGGACAGGGGAGAGATCCAGTACTTC. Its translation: CASSWDRGEIQYF.

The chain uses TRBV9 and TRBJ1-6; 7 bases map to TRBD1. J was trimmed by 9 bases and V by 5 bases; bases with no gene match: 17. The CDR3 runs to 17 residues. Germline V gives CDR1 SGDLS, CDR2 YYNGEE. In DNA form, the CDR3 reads TGTGCCAGCAGTGACTCTCCCCGGACAGGAAGGGGTTCACCCCTCCACTTT. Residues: CASSDSPRTGRGSPLHF.

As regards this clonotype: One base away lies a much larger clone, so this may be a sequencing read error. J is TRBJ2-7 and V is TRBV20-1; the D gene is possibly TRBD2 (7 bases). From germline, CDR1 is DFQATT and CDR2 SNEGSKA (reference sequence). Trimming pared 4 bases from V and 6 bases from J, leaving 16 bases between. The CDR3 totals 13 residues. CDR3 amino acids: CSATRDGGREQYF. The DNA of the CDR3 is TGCAGTGCTACTAGGGACGGGGGGCGCGAGCAGTACTTC.

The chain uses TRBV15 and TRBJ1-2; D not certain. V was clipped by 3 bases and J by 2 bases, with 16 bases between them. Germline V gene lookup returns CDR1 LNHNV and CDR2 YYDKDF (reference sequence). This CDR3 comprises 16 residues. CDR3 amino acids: CATSSPGVLTNYGYTF. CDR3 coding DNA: TGTGCCACCAGCAGCCCCGGCGTGCTTACCAACTATGGCTACACCTTC.

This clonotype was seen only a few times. CDR3 in DNA: TGTGCCAGCAGCTTAGGGGGGACAGCAATCTACGAGCAGTACTTC. Protein product: CASSLGGTAIYEQYF. The V gene is TRBV7-2, the J gene TRBJ2-7, with 7 bases lining up with TRBD1. V was pared by 1 base and J by 3 bases, with 6 bases of the junction left unmatched. The CDR3 runs 15 residues. In germline, CDR1 is SGHTA, CDR2 FQGNSA.